These T cell receptor beta chains were read from a single sample in a study of post-analysis software for immune sequencing data. TCRdb re-called the PCR reads through MiXCR, storing one row per CDR3 protein. The sample lists 600,000 to 700,000 distinct CDR3 sequences; 55% to 60% were seen once. Sequences were obtained from blood. Every receptor here comes from a girl aged 2-10 years with multiple sclerosis. Both conserved end residues are part of each CDR3. The order of the fields is V gene, clone size, J gene, D gene, CDR3 DNA, CDR3 protein. A D gene is named only where the DNA matches it firmly. The size field is filled for only some rows; it gives once, few, many or a size class.

>TRBV13|-|TRBJ2-7|-
TGTGCCAGCAGCACTAGCCCCAGGGGCACCTCTTTGGTGCAGTACTTC
CASSTSPRGTSLVQYF
>TRBV20-1|-|TRBJ1-2|-
TGCAGTGCTAGAGATGTTGGGCAGTCTAACTATGGCTACACCTTC
CSARDVGQSNYGYTF
>TRBV6-2/TRBV6-3|-|TRBJ2-7|-
TGTGCCAGCAAGCGGTCTAGCGATCACGAGCAGTACTTC
CASKRSSDHEQYF
>TRBV10-1|-|TRBJ2-7|-
TGCGCCAGCAGTGATCCCGGGGATAGCTCCTACGAGCAGTACTTC
CASSDPGDSSYEQYF
>TRBV11-2|-|TRBJ2-7|-
TGTGCCAGCAGCCACTACCGGGACATTCCCCCCGAGCAGTACTTC
CASSHYRDIPPEQYF
>TRBV29-1|-|TRBJ1-2|-
TGCAGCGTTAGCAGGGACTATGGCTACACCTTC
CSVSRDYGYTF
>TRBV5-5|-|TRBJ2-7|-
TGTGCCAGCAGCTTAACGGGACTTCTTCGCGAGCAGTACTTC
CASSLTGLLREQYF
>TRBV12-3/TRBV12-4|once|TRBJ1-3|-
TGTGCCAGCAGTCAAGAGGACAGCTCTGGAAACACCATATATTTT
CASSQEDSSGNTIYF
>TRBV29-1|few|TRBJ2-7|-
TGCAGCGTGGACAGTGGGTACTTC
CSVDSGYF
>TRBV27|-|TRBJ2-1|TRBD2
TGTGCCAGCACCTATAGCGGGAGAGGGGACACAGATGAGCAGTTCTTC
CASTYSGRGDTDEQFF
>TRBV29-1|few|TRBJ2-1|-
TGCAGCGTTGGACGGCTCACCTACAATGAGCAGTTCTTC
CSVGRLTYNEQFF
>TRBV5-1|-|TRBJ1-1|-
TGCGCCAGCAGCTTGGCCCAGACAGGTTTGAACACTGAAGCTTTCTTT
CASSLAQTGLNTEAFF
>TRBV7-3|few|TRBJ2-3|TRBD2
TGTGCCAGCAGCTCGGGACTAGCGTCAGATACGCAGTATTTT
CASSSGLASDTQYF
>TRBV6-5|few|TRBJ2-7|-
TGTGCCAGCGGGCGGGCGGGACCCGATCGGAGCTACGAGCAGTACTTC
CASGRAGPDRSYEQYF
>TRBV6-5|once|TRBJ2-3|TRBD2
TGTGCCAGCAGTTTTAGGACTAGCGAGACCACAGATACGCAGTATTTT
CASSFRTSETTDTQYF
>TRBV15|-|TRBJ2-1|TRBD1
TGTGCCACCAGCCCTGCCGGGACAGTCGACAATGAGCAGTTCTTC
CATSPAGTVDNEQFF
>TRBV7-2|-|TRBJ2-3|TRBD1
TGTGCCAGCAGCTTAGACAGGGGAGACCGCACAGATACGCAGTATTTT
CASSLDRGDRTDTQYF
>TRBV12-5|-|TRBJ2-3|-
TGTGCTAGTGGTGCTGAGCGTACATCATTCACAGATACGCAGTATTTT
CASGAERTSFTDTQYF
>TRBV10-3|-|TRBJ1-5|-
TGTGCCATCAGTGAGTCCCCCCCAGGGGTGAGCAATCAGCCCCAGCATTTT
CAISESPPGVSNQPQHF
>TRBV27|few|TRBJ1-4|-
TGTGCCAGCAGTTTAGTAATGGAGGGTCTGGATGAAAAACTGTTTTTT
CASSLVMEGLDEKLFF
>TRBV7-2|-|TRBJ1-2|TRBD1
TGTGCCAGCAGCACCAGGACAGGGACCAGCTACACCTTC
CASSTRTGTSYTF
>TRBV20-1|once|TRBJ2-5|TRBD2
TGCAGTGCTAGTCCCAGCGGGAGCGACTTTCAAGAGACCCAGTACTTC
CSASPSGSDFQETQYF
>TRBV6-4|many|TRBJ2-1|TRBD2
TGTGCCAGCAGTGACGGGACTAGCGGATACAATGAGCAGTTCTTC
CASSDGTSGYNEQFF
>TRBV6-5|-|TRBJ2-4|TRBD2
TGTGCCAGCAGTTACCAGGGAGGGCAGTACTTC
CASSYQGGQYF
>TRBV7-6|once|TRBJ1-2|-
TGTGCCAGCAGCTTAGGGGGCGGCCAAATCTTAAACTATGGCTACACCTTC
CASSLGGGQILNYGYTF
>TRBV12-3/TRBV12-4|-|TRBJ2-3|TRBD2
TGTGCCAGCAGTCCTCCTAGCGGGGGGAGCACAGATACGCAGTATTTT
CASSPPSGGSTDTQYF